This T cell receptor beta chain stems from a study of blood T cell repertoires in COVID-19. Whole-study context: Spain, Italy and the United States supplied samples that represented acute and convalescent COVID-19. PBMCs, B-cell-depleted T cells, or T cells provided the cDNA or gDNA that made up the material.

As processed by the authors: Nucleated cell number was recorded as an estimate derived from reference gene primer amplification. Sequencing used immunoSEQ multiplex PCR; TCRdb keeps in-frame clones, though not all of them. V and J calls and clone size are those listed in that table; D and trimming were worked out from the DNA. Among about 180,000 clones, 65% to 90% were seen once, and the ten largest hold around 9%. Trimming pared 5 bases from V and 4 bases from J, leaving 11 bases between. This CDR3 is built from 13 residues. Germline CDR1 and CDR2: MNHEY and SMNVEV (reference sequence). This receptor was obtained from a man aged 50 or older with active or convalescent COVID-19. V usage is TRBV27 and J usage is TRBJ1-2, with D uncertain. The specimen was peripheral blood. CDR3 residues: CASSPTPVYGYTF. CDR3 DNA: TGTGCCAGCAGTCCCACCCCGGTCTATGGCTACACCTTC.